Shown below are 17 T cell receptor beta chains from a single sample sequenced in a study of T-cell reconstitution after alpha-beta-depleted transplantation in children. A TCRbeta library incorporating unique molecular identifiers was prepared. TCRdb reanalysed the PCR reads using MiXCR and keeps one entry per CDR3 protein. The sample contains around 960,000 distinct CDR3 sequences, about 31% of which appear only once. The input for sequencing was PBMCs, mostly from graft donor cells, taken 360 days after TCRalphabeta/CD19-depleted stem cell transplant. These receptors originate from a boy under two years old who had a stem cell transplant for SCID, so the T cells may come from the graft donor.

The chain recombines TRBV15 with TRBJ1-6; D possibly corresponds to TRBD1 (6 bases). Trimming took off 0 bases at V and 6 bases at J, with 18 bases between the two ends. Germline-derived CDR1 and CDR2 are LNHNV and YYDKDF (reference sequence). This CDR3 has 18 amino acids. The CDR3 sequence: CATSRDLSRGWGNSPLHF. The CDR3 bases are TGTGCCACCAGCAGAGATCTATCCAGGGGCTGGGGTAATTCACCCCTCCACTTT.

This sequence joins TRBV6-2 or TRBV6-3 and TRBJ2-3; 7 positions match TRBD2. The ends lost 2 bases at V and 3 bases at J; junction bases unmatched: 11. This CDR3 is built from 17 residues. CDR1 and CDR2 from the germline V gene are MNHEY and SVGEGT. CDR3 sequence reads: CASSYPPLLASTDTQYF. DNA of the CDR3: TGTGCCAGCAGTTACCCCCCACTACTAGCGTCGACAGATACGCAGTATTTT.

This chain links TRBV6-1 with TRBJ1-1; D ambiguous. CDR3 size: 16 residues. Germline V lookup: CDR1 MNHNS, CDR2 SASEGT. CDR3 coding DNA: TGTGCTACCCGAATCGCCAGCATGTCGGTGAACACTGAAGCTTTCTTT. This codes for CATRIASMSVNTEAFF.

The chain combines TRBV7-9 with TRBJ2-7; D may be TRBD1 or TRBD2 (5 bases each). Germline V gene lookup returns CDR1 SEHNR and CDR2 FQNEAQ (reference sequence). The CDR3 runs 13 residues. V was clipped by 8 bases and J by 1 base, with 12 bases between them. CDR3 sequence (DNA): TGTGCCAGCGGGGACCGACTGTCCTACGAGCAGTACTTC. Translated, it gives CASGDRLSYEQYF.

This clonotype has more than one count but fewer than ten. The chain employs TRBV12-3 or TRBV12-4 and TRBJ1-1; tentative D call: TRBD1 (6 bases). The length of the CDR3 is 15 residues. V lost 2 bases, J lost 3 bases, and 13 bases lay in between. CDR3 region: CASSLLGAGDTEAFF. In DNA form, the CDR3 reads TGTGCCAGCAGTTTATTGGGGGCCGGTGACACTGAAGCTTTCTTT.

Here the CDR3 reads CASSYPGQGAAGNTIYF. CDR3 nucleotides: TGTGCCAGCAGTTACCCCGGACAGGGGGCGGCTGGAAACACCATATATTTT. V gene TRBV6-5 combines with J gene TRBJ1-3; TRBD1 agrees at 11 bases. Per germline, CDR1 MNHEY and CDR2 SVGAGI. J was trimmed by 2 bases and V by 2 bases; bases with no gene match: 5. The CDR3 loop spans 17 amino acids.

This rearrangement joins TRBV5-6 to TRBJ2-5; D is undetermined. V was trimmed by 0 bases and J by 2 bases, leaving 8 bases between them. Germline values: CDR1 SGHDT, CDR2 YYEEEE. This CDR3 contains 14 residues. The CDR3 bases are TGTGCCAGCAGCTTGGCCGACCTACAAGAGACCCAGTACTTC. Amino acids: CASSLADLQETQYF.

The chain recombines TRBV20-1 with TRBJ2-3, with D perhaps matching TRBD1 (6 bases). Germline CDR1 DFQATT, CDR2 SNEGSKA (reference sequence). The germline V and J ends were trimmed by 5 bases and 1 base, with 16 bases remaining between them. This CDR3 region has 15 residues. The DNA of the CDR3 is TGCAGTGCTCCCCGTGTCCAGGGGCGCACAGATACGCAGTATTTT. As protein: CSAPRVQGRTDTQYF.

This clonotype was observed a handful of times. This chain connects TRBV5-1 to TRBJ2-7, with D hard to call. CDR1 and CDR2 (germline): SGHRS, YFSETQ. Trimming removed 3 bases from V and 2 bases from J, with 15 bases in between. This CDR3 contains 15 residues. CDR3 protein: CASSSFLGLPYEQYF. The CDR3, as DNA: TGCGCCAGCAGCTCGTTCCTTGGGCTTCCCTACGAGCAGTACTTC.

In this sample, this clonotype turned up a few times. J is TRBJ2-1 and V is TRBV15, with D maybe TRBD2 (7 bases). V dropped 4 bases and J dropped 2 bases, with 15 bases sitting between them. Per the germline V gene, CDR1 is LNHNV and CDR2 is YYDKDF (reference sequence). CDR3 length equals 16 residues. The CDR3 protein is CATSTPKGGAYNEQFF. The CDR3 nucleotides are TGTGCCACCAGCACCCCTAAGGGGGGGGCCTACAATGAGCAGTTCTTC.

The chain is built from TRBV28 and TRBJ2-5; TRBD2 aligns across 10 bases. Trimming took 7 bases from V and 4 from J; bases not matched to a gene: 6. The germline V gene encodes CDR1 MDHEN and CDR2 SYDVKM. This CDR3 is 14 amino acids long. CDR3 sequence reads: CASMLAGAGETQYF. The CDR3 DNA is TGTGCCAGCATGCTAGCGGGGGCGGGAGAGACCCAGTACTTC.

The table lists this clonotype with a few counts. The V and J genes are TRBV15 and TRBJ2-7; 11 bases map to TRBD2. The J segment lost 3 bases and the V segment lost 2 bases, leaving 0 bases of the junction unmatched. CDR1 and CDR2 from the germline V gene are LNHNV and YYDKDF (reference sequence). The CDR3 extends over 14 amino acids. In nucleotides, the CDR3 is TGTGCCACCAGCAGACTAGCGGGGGGCTACGAGCAGTACTTC. The encoded protein is CATSRLAGGYEQYF.

This clonotype has at least ten counts. CDR3 coding DNA: TGTGCCAGCAGTTCTCAGACAGGGAACACTGAAGCTTTCTTT. Its protein is CASSSQTGNTEAFF. The chain couples TRBV7-2 to TRBJ1-1; the D gene is possibly TRBD1 (6 bases). V was pared by 6 bases and J by 1 base, with 12 bases between. Germline loops: CDR1 SGHTA, CDR2 FQGNSA. This CDR3 has 14 amino acids.

This clonotype was counted once. The rearrangement uses TRBV25-1 and TRBJ2-1; D assignment may be TRBD1 or TRBD2 (5 bases each). This CDR3 is built from 14 residues. The V end was cut by 6 bases, the J end by 7 bases, with 16 bases between. Germline V CDR1 and CDR2: MGHDK, SYGVNS. DNA for the CDR3: TGTGCCAGCAGCAGGGATGGGGGTGGTAATGAGCAGTTCTTC. This translates into CASSRDGGGNEQFF.

The chain uses TRBV7-6 and TRBJ2-1; D could derive from TRBD1 or TRBD2 (5 bases each). Germline CDR1 and CDR2: SGHVS and FNYEAQ. The germline V and J ends were trimmed by 1 base and 7 bases, with 11 bases remaining between them. The CDR3 covers 14 residues. The CDR3 sequence is CASSLDGWGNEQFF. Written as DNA, the CDR3 is TGTGCCAGCAGCTTAGATGGGTGGGGGAATGAGCAGTTCTTC. Variable domain in full (rest from reference TRBV7-6 and TRBJ2-1): GAGVSQSPRYKVTKRGQDVALRCDPISGHVSLYWYRQALGQGPEFLTYFNYEAQQDKSGLPNDRFSAERPEGSISTLTIQRTEQRDSAMYRCASSLDGWGNEQFFGPGTRLTVL.

There are a few counts of this clonotype. V is TRBV12-3 or TRBV12-4 and J is TRBJ2-3, with 9 bases aligning to TRBD2. This CDR3 has 16 residues. J gave up 5 bases and V 2 bases, and 8 bases lay outside the gene matches. The CDR3: CASSLRSGGFGDTQYF. CDR3 DNA sequence: TGTGCCAGCAGTTTACGGAGCGGGGGGTTCGGAGATACGCAGTATTTT.

The chain carries TRBV7-9 and TRBJ2-1, with TRBD2 matching 8 bases. Germline assignment: CDR1 SEHNR and CDR2 FQNEAQ (reference sequence). This CDR3 has 15 residues. Losses at the gene ends were 4 bases for V and 5 bases for J; bases not matched to a gene: 7. CDR3 in amino acids: CASSWIAGSDNEQFF. The CDR3 DNA is TGTGCCAGCAGCTGGATAGCGGGGTCCGACAATGAGCAGTTCTTC.